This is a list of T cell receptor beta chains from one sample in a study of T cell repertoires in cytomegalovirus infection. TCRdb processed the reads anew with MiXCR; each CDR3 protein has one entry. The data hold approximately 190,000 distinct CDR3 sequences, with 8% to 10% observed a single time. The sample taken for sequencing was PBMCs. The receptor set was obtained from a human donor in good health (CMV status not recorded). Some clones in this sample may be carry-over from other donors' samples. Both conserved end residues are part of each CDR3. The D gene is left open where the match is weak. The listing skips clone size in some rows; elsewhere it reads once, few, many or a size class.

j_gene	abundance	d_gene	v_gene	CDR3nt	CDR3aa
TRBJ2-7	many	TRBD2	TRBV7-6	TGTGCCAGCAGCCAATCGGGGGGGGGCGGCTACGAGCAGTACTTC	CASSQSGGGGYEQYF
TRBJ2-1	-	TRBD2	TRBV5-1	TGCGCCAGCAGCTTGGAGGGCCTAGCGGGAGAAAAGTTCTTC	CASSLEGLAGEKFF
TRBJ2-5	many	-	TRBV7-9	TGTGCCAGCAGCTGGGGGGGGGGACAGGACTTCCAAGAGACCCAGTACTTC	CASSWGGGQDFQETQYF
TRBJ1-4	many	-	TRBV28	TGTGCCAGCAGTTTAAATGAAAAACTGTTTTTT	CASSLNEKLFF
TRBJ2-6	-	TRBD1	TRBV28	TGTGCCAGCAGTTTCAGGGCAGGGGGCGGATCTGGGGCCAACGTCCTGACTTTC	CASSFRAGGGSGANVLTF
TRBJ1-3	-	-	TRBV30	TGTGCCTGGAGCAGGGGCACTGGAAACACCATATATTTT	CAWSRGTGNTIYF
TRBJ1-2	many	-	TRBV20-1	TGCAGTGCGCGGACAGCTGGCTACACCTTC	CSARTAGYTF
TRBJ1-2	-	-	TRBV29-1	TGCAGCGCCGGGCAGGGAAACTATGGCTACACCTTC	CSAGQGNYGYTF
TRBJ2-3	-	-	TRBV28	TGTGCCAGCAGTTTCCCTCCTCCTCGGACAAGTGGGACAGATACGCAGTATTTT	CASSFPPPRTSGTDTQYF
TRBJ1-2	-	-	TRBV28	TGTGCCAGCAGTTCAGGCGGGGTAGGAGGCTACACCTTC	CASSSGGVGGYTF
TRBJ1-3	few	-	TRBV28	TGTGCCAGCAGTTTAGGTAACTCTGGAAACACCATATATTTT	CASSLGNSGNTIYF
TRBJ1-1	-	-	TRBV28	TGTGCCAGCAGATCCACAGTCACTGAAGCTTTCTTT	CASRSTVTEAFF
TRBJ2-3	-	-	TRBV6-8	TGTGCCAGTACCGCCGGGACGAGCCCAGATACGCAGTATTTT	CASTAGTSPDTQYF
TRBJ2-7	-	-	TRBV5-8	TGTGCCAGCAGCTTGGATGGGCCCGGAGGTACCTACGAGCAGTACTTC	CASSLDGPGGTYEQYF
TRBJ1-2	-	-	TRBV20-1	TGCAGTGCTCAGAAAGGGGGGACATGGAACGGCTACACCTTC	CSAQKGGTWNGYTF
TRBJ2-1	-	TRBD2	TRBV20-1	TGCAGTGCGTCTAGCGGGAGGCTGGTTGCCGAGCAGTTCTTC	CSASSGRLVAEQFF
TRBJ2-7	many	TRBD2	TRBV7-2	TGTGCCAGCAGCGCACCCAAAGACCCGGGGGGGCTGCCCTACGAGCAGTACTTC	CASSAPKDPGGLPYEQYF
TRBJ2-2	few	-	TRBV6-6	TGTGCCAGCAGTGGGGTGGTTACCGGGGAGCTGTTTTTT	CASSGVVTGELFF
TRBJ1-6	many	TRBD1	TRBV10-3	TGTGCCACCCTTTCAGGGACAGAGATTTCACCCCTCCACTTT	CATLSGTEISPLHF
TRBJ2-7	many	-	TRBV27	TGTGCCAGCAGTTTAAAGGCAGCGAGGGAGCAGTACTTC	CASSLKAAREQYF
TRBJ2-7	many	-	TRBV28	TGTGCCAGCACCCTCGAACCAGGGATCTACGAGCAGTACTTC	CASTLEPGIYEQYF
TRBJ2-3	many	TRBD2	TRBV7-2	TGTGCCAGCAGCTTACAAGCGGGAGGGGATACGCAGTATTTT	CASSLQAGGDTQYF
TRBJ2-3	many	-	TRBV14	TGTGCCAGCAGCCAAGCTTTGGGGGCTACGCAGTATTTT	CASSQALGATQYF
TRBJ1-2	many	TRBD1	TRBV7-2	TGTGCCAGCAGCTCCGACAGGGCCAACTATGGCTACACCTTC	CASSSDRANYGYTF
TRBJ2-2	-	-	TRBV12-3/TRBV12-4	TGTGCCAGCAGGGGGACGAACACCGGGGAGCTGTTTTTT	CASRGTNTGELFF
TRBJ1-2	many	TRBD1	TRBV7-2	TGTGCCAGCAGCTTATCCAGGGGGCATGGCTACACCTTC	CASSLSRGHGYTF
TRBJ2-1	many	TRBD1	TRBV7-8	TGTGCCAGCAGCTTAGGGGTTGCGACAGGGTTCGATGAGCAGTTCTTC	CASSLGVATGFDEQFF
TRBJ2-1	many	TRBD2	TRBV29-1	TGCAGCGTTGGAGAAGCGGGAGGACCCTACAATGAGCAGTTCTTC	CSVGEAGGPYNEQFF
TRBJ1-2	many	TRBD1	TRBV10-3	TGTGCCATCAGTGAGTCGTGGCAGGGGGCTGGCTACACCTTC	CAISESWQGAGYTF
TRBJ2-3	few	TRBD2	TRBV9	TGTGCCAGCAGCCCCTCGACTAGCGCACAGAGCACAGATACGCAGTATTTT	CASSPSTSAQSTDTQYF
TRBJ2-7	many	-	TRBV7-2	TGTGCCAGCAGCCTCCGGGACTTCTCCTACGAGCAGTACTTC	CASSLRDFSYEQYF
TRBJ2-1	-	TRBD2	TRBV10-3	TGTGCCAGCTATAGCGGGAGCTCCTACAATGAGCAGTTCTTC	CASYSGSSYNEQFF
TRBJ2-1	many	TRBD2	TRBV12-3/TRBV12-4	TGTGCCAGCAGCCGAGATCTCGGACTAGCGGGAGTCAGGAATGAGCAGTTCTTC	CASSRDLGLAGVRNEQFF
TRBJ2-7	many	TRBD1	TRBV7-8	TGTGCCAGCAGCTTAGAAGGGGGCACCTACGAGCAGTACTTC	CASSLEGGTYEQYF
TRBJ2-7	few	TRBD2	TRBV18	TGTGCCAGCTCACAGGCGACTAGCGGGAGAAGCGAGCAGTACTTC	CASSQATSGRSEQYF
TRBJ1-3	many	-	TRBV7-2	TGTGCCAGCAGCTTAGTTGGGGGGCTTGAAAACACCATATATTTT	CASSLVGGLENTIYF
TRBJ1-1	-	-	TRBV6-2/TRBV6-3	TGTGCCAGCAGTGGAAGGGGCTGGAGTAACACTGAAGCTTTCTTT	CASSGRGWSNTEAFF
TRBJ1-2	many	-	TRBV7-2	TGTGCCAGCAGCCCAAGCAACGGTAACTATGGCTACACCTTC	CASSPSNGNYGYTF
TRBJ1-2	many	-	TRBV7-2	TGTGCCAGCAGCTCCTCTGATTATGGCTACACCTTC	CASSSSDYGYTF
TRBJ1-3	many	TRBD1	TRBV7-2	TGTGCCAGCAGCTTAGCCGGGACAGCGTTTGGAAACACCATATATTTT	CASSLAGTAFGNTIYF
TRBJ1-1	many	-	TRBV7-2	TGTGCCAGCAGCACCGACCGTGGTGGCACTGAAGCTTTCTTT	CASSTDRGGTEAFF